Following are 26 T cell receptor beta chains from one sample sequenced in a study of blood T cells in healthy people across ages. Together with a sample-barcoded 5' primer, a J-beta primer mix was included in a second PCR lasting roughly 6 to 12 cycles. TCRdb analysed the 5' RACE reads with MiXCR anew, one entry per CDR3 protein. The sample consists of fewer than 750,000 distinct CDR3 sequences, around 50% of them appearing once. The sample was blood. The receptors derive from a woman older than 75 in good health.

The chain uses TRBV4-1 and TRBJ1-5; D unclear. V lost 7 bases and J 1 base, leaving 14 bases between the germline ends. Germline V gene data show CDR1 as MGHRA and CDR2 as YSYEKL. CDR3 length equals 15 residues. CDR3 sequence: CASNHEAGSNQPQHF. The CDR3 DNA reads TGCGCCAGCAACCACGAGGCTGGCAGCAATCAGCCCCAGCATTTT.

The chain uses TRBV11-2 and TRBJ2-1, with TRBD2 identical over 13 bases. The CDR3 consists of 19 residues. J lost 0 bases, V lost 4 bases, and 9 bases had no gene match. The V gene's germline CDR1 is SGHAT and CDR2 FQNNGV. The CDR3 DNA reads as TGTGCCAGCAGCTCGTCCGGGACTAGCGGGGCCACCTCCTACAATGAGCAGTTCTTC. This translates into CASSSSGTSGATSYNEQFF. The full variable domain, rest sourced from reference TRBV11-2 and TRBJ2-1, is EAGVAQSPRYKIIEKRQSVAFWCNPISGHATLYWYQQILGQGPKLLIQFQNNGVVDDSQLPKDRFSAERLKGVDSTLKIQPAKLEDSAVYLCASSSSGTSGATSYNEQFFGPGTRLTVL.

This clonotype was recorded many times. The CDR3 protein is CASSLGLAGFNEQFF. CDR3 coding DNA: TGCGCCAGCAGCTTGGGGCTAGCGGGGTTTAATGAGCAGTTCTTC. The J gene is TRBJ2-1, the V gene TRBV5-1; 9 bases map to TRBD2. V lost 0 bases to trimming and J lost 7 bases; unmatched junction nucleotides: 5. The CDR3 is 15 residues long. Germline CDR1 is SGHRS and CDR2 is YFSETQ.

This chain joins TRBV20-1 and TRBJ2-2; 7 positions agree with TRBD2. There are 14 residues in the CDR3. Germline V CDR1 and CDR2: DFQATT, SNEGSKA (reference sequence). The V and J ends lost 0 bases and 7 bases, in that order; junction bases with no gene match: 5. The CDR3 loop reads CSARDRGGSGELFF. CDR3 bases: TGCAGTGCTAGAGATCGGGGCGGGAGCGGGGAGCTGTTTTTT.

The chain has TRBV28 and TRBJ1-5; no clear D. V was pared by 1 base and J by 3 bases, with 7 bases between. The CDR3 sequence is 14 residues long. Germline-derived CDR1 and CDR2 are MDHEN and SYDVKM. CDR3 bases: TGTGCCAGCAGTTTATTACAGCTCAATCAGCCCCAGCATTTT. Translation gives CASSLLQLNQPQHF.

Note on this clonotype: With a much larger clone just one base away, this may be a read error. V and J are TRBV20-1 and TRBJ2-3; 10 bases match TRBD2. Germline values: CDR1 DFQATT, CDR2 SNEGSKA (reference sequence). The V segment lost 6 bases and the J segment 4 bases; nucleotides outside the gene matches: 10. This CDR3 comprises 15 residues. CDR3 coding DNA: TGCAGTGCCAAGGGACTAGCGACCTTCCCAGATACGCAGTATTTT. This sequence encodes CSAKGLATFPDTQYF.

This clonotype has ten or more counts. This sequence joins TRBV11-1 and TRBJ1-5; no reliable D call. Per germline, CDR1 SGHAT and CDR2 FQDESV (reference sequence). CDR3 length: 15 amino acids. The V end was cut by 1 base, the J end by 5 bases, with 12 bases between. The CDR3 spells CASSLGSGLYQPQHF. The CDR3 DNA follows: TGTGCCAGCAGCTTAGGTTCCGGGTTGTATCAGCCCCAGCATTTT.

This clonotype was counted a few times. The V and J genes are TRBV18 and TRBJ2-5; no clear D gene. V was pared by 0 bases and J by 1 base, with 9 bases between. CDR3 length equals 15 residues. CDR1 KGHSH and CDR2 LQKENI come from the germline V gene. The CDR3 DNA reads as TGTGCCAGCTCACCACCCCTGCCCGGCCAAGAGACCCAGTACTTC. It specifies CASSPPLPGQETQYF.

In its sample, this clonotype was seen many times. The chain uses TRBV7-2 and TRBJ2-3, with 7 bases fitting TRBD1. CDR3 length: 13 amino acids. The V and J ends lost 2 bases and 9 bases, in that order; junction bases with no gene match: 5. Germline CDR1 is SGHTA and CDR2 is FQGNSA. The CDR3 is CASSLYRGRTQYF. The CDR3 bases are TGTGCCAGCAGCTTATACAGGGGAAGAACGCAGTATTTT.

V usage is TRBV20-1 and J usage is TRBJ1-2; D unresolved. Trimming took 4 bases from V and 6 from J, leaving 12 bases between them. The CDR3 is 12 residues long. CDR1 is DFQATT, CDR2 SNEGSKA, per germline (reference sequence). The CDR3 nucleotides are TGCAGTGCTACTATGGTAGATCATGGCTACACCTTC. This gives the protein CSATMVDHGYTF.

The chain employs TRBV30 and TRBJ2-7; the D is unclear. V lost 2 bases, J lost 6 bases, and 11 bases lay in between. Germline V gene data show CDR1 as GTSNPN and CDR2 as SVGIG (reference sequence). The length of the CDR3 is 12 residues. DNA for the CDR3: TGTGCCTGGAGTCGAGGCTTTAGCGAGCAGTACTTC. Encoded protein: CAWSRGFSEQYF.

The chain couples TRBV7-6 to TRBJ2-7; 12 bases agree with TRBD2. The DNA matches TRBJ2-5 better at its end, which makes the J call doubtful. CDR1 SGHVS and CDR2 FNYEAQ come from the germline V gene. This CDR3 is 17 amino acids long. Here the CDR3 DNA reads TGTGCCAGCAGCCCAAGGTCTAGCGGGAGGGGCGGAGAGACCCAGTACTTC. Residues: CASSPRSSGRGGETQYF.

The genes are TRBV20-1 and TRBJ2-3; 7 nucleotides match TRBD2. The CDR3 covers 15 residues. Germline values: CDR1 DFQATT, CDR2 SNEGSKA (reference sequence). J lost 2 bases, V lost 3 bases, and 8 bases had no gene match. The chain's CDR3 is CSASREAGITDTQYF. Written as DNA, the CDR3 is TGCAGTGCTAGTAGGGAAGCGGGGATCACAGATACGCAGTATTTT.

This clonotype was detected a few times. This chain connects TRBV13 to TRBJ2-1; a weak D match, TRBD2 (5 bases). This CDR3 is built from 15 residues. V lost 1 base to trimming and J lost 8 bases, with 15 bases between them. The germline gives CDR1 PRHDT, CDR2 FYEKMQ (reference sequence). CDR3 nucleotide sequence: TGTGCCAGCAGCTTAGCCGGGAAACACGCCGATGAGCAGTTCTTC. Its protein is CASSLAGKHADEQFF.

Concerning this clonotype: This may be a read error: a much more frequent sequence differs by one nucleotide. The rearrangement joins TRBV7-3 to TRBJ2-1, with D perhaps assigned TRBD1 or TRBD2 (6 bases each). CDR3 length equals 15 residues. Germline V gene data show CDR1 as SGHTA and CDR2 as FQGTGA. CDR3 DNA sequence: TGTGCCGGCAGCTTAATCGGGGGCCTGAACAATGAGCAGTTCTTC. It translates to CAGSLIGGLNNEQFF.

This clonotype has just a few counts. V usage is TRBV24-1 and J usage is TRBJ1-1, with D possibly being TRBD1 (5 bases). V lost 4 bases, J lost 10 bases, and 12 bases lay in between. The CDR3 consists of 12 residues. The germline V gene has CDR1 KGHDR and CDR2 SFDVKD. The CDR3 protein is CATSDRDRVAFF. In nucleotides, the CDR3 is TGTGCCACCAGTGACCGGGACCGCGTAGCTTTCTTT.

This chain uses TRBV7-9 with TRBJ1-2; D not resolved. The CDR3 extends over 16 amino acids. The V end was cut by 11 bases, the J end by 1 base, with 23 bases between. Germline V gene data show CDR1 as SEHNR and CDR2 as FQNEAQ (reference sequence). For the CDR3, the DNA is TGTGCCGGCACCCGAGCTGGGGTACCTATTAACTATGGCTACACCTTC. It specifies CAGTRAGVPINYGYTF.

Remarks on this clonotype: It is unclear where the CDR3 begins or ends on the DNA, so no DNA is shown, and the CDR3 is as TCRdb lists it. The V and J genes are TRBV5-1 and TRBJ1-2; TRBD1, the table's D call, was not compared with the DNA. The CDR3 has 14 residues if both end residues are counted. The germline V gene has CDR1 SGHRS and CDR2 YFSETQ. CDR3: CAGSRGDSDYGCTF.

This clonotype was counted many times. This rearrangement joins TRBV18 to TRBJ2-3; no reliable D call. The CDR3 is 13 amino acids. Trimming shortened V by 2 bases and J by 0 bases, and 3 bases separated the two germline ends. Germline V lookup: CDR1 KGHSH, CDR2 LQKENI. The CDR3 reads CASSPGSTDTQYF. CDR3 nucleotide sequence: TGTGCCAGCTCACCAGGGAGCACAGATACGCAGTATTTT.

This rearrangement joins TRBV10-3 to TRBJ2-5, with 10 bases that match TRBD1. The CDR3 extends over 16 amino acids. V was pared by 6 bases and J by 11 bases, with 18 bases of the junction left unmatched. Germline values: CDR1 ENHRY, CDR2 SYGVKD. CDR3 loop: CAISSGTGENYNEQYF. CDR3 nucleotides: TGTGCCATCAGCTCCGGGACAGGGGAAAATTACAATGAGCAGTACTTC.

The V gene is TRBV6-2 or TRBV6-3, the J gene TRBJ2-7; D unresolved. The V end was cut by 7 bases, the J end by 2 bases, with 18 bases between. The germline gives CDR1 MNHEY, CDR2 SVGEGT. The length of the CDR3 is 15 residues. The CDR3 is CASNTRSPLTYEQYF. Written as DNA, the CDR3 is TGTGCCAGCAACACCAGAAGTCCGCTCACCTACGAGCAGTACTTC.

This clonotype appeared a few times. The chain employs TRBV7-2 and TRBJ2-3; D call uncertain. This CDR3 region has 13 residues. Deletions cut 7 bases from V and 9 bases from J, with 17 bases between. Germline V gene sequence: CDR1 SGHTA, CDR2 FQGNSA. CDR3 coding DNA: TGTGCCAGCACCGAGACTGGTCCAGGCACGCAGTATTTT. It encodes CASTETGPGTQYF.

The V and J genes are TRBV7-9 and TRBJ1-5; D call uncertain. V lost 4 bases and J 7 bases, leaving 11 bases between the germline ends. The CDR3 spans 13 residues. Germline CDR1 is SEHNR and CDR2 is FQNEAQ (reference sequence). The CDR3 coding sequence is TGTGCCAGCAGCTCTGAAGGAAGGCAGCCCCAGCATTTT. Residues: CASSSEGRQPQHF.

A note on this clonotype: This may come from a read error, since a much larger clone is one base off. This CDR3 is CSVTPGPVGSGYTF. DNA for the CDR3: TGCAGCGTTACTCCCGGGCCCGTTGGGAGTGGCTACACCTTC. The chain is built from TRBV29-1 and TRBJ1-2, with D uncertain. CDR1 and CDR2 (germline): SQVTM, ANQGSEA. The CDR3 sequence is 14 residues long. The V end lost 5 bases, the J end lost 7 bases, and 20 bases lay between the germline ends. Using reference TRBV29-1 and TRBJ1-2 for the parts outside the CDR3, the full variable domain is SAVISQKPSRDICQRGTSLTIQCQVDSQVTMMFWYRQQPGQSLTLIATANQGSEATYESGFVIDKFPISRPNLTFSTLTVSNMSPEDSSIYLCSVTPGPVGSGYTFGSGTRLTVV.

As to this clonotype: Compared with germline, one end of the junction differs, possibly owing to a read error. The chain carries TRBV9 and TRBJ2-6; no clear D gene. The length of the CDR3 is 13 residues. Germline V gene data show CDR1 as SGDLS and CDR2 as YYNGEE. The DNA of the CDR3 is TGTACCAGCAGTCGGACTGGGGCCAACGTCCTGACTTTC. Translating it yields CTSSRTGANVLTF.

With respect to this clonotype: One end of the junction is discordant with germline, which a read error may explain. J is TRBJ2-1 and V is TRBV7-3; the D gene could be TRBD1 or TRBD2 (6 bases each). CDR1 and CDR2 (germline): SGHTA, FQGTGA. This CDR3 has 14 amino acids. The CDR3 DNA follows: TGTGCCAGCATCTTAGGGGGGAGCTACAATGAGCAGTTCTTC. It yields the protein CASILGGSYNEQFF.